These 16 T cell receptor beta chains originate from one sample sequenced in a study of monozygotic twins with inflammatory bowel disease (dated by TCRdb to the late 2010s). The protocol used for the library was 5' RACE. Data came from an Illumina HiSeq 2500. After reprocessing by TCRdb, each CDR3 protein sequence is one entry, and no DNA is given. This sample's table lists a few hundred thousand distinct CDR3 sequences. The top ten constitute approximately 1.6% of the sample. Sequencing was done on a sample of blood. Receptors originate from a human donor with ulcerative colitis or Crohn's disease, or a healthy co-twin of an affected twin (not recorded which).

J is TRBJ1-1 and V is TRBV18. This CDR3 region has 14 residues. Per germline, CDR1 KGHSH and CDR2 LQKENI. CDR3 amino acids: CASSPPGPNTEAFF.

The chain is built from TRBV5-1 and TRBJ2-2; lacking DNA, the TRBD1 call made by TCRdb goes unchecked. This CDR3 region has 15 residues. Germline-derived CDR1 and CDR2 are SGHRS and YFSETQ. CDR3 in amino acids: CASYPGTPPTGELFF.

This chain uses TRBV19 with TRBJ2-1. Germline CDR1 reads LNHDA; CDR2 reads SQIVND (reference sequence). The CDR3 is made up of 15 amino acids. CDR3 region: CASSIVSVLGNEQSF.

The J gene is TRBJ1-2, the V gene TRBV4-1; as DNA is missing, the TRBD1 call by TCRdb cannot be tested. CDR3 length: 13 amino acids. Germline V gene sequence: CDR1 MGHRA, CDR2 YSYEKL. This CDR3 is CASSQVGNRGYTF.

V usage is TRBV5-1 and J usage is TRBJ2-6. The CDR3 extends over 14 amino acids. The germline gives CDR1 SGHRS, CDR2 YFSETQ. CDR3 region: CASSLNPGANVLTF.

This CDR3 is CASSPRVGAEAFF. This rearrangement joins TRBV6-5 to TRBJ1-1; without DNA, the TCRdb call of TRBD1 cannot be checked. CDR3 length: 13 amino acids. The germline V gene encodes CDR1 MNHEY and CDR2 SVGAGI.

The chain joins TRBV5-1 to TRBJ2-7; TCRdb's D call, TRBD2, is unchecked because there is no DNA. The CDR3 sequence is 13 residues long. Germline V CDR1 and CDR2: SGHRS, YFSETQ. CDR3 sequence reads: CASRSSGAYEQYF.

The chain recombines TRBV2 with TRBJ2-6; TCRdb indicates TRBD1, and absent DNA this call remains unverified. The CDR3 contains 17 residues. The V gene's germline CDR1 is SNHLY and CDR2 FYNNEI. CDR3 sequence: CASFPPQGAAGANVLTF. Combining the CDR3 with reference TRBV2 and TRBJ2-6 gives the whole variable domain EPEVTQTPSHQVTQMGQEVILRCVPISNHLYFYWYRQILGQKVEFLVSFYNNEISEKSEIFDDQFSVERPDGSNFTLKIRSTKLEDSAMYFCASFPPQGAAGANVLTFGAGSRLTVL.

CDR3 loop: CASSPFGGEKYNEQFF. The gene calls are TRBV7-7 and TRBJ2-1; with no DNA, the TCRdb D assignment of TRBD2 cannot be verified. The V gene's germline CDR1 is SSHAT and CDR2 FNYEAQ (reference sequence). The CDR3 extends over 16 amino acids. The full variable domain, with the rest looked up from reference TRBV7-7 and TRBJ2-1, is GAGVSQSPRYKVTKRGQDVTLRCDPISSHATLYWYQQALGQGPEFLTYFNYEAQPDKSGLPSDRFSAERPEGSISTLTIQRTEQRDSAMYRCASSPFGGEKYNEQFFGPGTRLTVL.

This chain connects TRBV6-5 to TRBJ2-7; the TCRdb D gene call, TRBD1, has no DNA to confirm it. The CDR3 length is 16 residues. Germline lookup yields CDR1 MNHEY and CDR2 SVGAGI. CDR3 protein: CASSSTSRDGYYEQYF.

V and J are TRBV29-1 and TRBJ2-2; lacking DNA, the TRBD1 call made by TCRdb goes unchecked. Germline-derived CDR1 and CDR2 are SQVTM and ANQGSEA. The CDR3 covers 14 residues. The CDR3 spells CSVGYRGFTGELFF.

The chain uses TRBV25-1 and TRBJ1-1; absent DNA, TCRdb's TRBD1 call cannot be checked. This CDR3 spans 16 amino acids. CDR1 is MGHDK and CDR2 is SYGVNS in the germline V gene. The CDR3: CASSEYRGPLRCGAFF. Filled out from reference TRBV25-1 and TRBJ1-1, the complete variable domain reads EADIYQTPRYLVIGTGKKITLECSQTMGHDKMYWYQQDPGMELHLIHYSYGVNSTEKGDLSSESTVSRIRTEHFPLTLESARPSHTSQYLCASSEYRGPLRCGAFFGQGTRLTVV.

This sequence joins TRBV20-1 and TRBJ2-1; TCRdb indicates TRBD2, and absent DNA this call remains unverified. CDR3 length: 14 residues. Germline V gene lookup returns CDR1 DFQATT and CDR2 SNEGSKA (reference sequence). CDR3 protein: CSARGLADYNEQFF.

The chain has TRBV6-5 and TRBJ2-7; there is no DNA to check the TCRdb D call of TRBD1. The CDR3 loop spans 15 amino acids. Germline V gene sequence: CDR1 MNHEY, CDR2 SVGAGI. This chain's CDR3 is CASSYSRGVSYEQYF.

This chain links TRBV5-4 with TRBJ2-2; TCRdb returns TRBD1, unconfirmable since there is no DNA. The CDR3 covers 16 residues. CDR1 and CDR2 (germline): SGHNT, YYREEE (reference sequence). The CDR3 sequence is CASRTGTGDFTGELFF.

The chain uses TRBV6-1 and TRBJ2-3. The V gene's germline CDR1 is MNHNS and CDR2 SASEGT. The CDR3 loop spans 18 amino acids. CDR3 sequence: CASSAPHYNSAGTDTQYF.